These T cell receptor beta chains were read from a single sample in a study of control samples from healthy donors and cancer patients. Only in-frame clones appear in the TCRdb table, and some are missing; sequencing was by immunoSEQ multiplex PCR. The sample lists 150,000 to 200,000 clones, more than 85% occurring once. What was sequenced was blood. These receptors came from a woman in her 40s in good health. The CDR3 runs from the conserved cysteine through the conserved F or W. The D gene is left open where the match is weak. The listing skips clone size in some rows; elsewhere it reads once, few, many or a size class.

D gene: TRBD2
V gene: TRBV9
CDR3 length: 18
J gene: TRBJ2-3
clone size: NA
CDR3 protein: CASSVSGASGGPTDTQYF
CDR3 DNA: TGTGCCAGCAGCGTATCGGGGGCTAGCGGGGGGCCCACAGATACGCAGTATTTT

D gene: NA
V gene: TRBV12-5
CDR3 length: 14
J gene: TRBJ1-6
clone size: NA
CDR3 protein: CASGPDSNNSPLHF
CDR3 DNA: TGTGCTAGTGGTCCTGACAGCAATAATTCACCCCTCCACTTT

D gene: NA
V gene: TRBV7-2
CDR3 length: 14
J gene: TRBJ2-1
clone size: NA
CDR3 protein: CASSLGGPYNEQFF
CDR3 DNA: TGTGCCAGCAGCCTCGGGGGTCCCTACAATGAGCAGTTCTTC

D gene: TRBD2
V gene: TRBV5-6
CDR3 length: 16
J gene: TRBJ2-1
clone size: NA
CDR3 protein: CASSLGGTRPYNEQFF
CDR3 DNA: TGTGCCAGCAGCTTGGGTGGGACTAGACCCTACAATGAGCAGTTCTTC

D gene: NA
V gene: TRBV6-5
CDR3 length: 15
J gene: TRBJ1-2
clone size: NA
CDR3 protein: CASSYSRGPNYGYTF
CDR3 DNA: TGTGCCAGCAGTTACTCACGGGGACCTAACTATGGCTACACCTTC

D gene: NA
V gene: TRBV15
CDR3 length: 15
J gene: TRBJ1-4
clone size: once
CDR3 protein: CATSRDTQATEKLFF
CDR3 DNA: TGTGCCACCAGCAGAGATACTCAGGCAACTGAAAAACTGTTTTTT

D gene: NA
V gene: TRBV6-5
CDR3 length: 15
J gene: TRBJ2-7
clone size: NA
CDR3 protein: CASSPGSGSPYEQYF
CDR3 DNA: TGTGCCAGCAGCCCCGGATCTGGAAGTCCCTACGAGCAGTACTTC

D gene: TRBD2
V gene: TRBV5-1
CDR3 length: 16
J gene: TRBJ2-1
clone size: NA
CDR3 protein: CASSNPFSGGANEQFF
CDR3 DNA: TGCGCCAGCAGTAATCCATTTAGCGGGGGGGCTAATGAGCAGTTCTTC

D gene: TRBD1
V gene: TRBV5-1
CDR3 length: 15
J gene: TRBJ1-4
clone size: NA
CDR3 protein: CASSFGQGANEKLFF
CDR3 DNA: TGCGCCAGCAGCTTCGGACAGGGTGCAAATGAAAAACTGTTTTTT

D gene: NA
V gene: TRBV19
CDR3 length: 13
J gene: TRBJ2-1
clone size: NA
CDR3 protein: CASSIGQHNEQFF
CDR3 DNA: TGTGCCAGTAGTATAGGACAGCACAATGAGCAGTTCTTC

D gene: TRBD2
V gene: TRBV7-8
CDR3 length: 14
J gene: TRBJ2-1
clone size: NA
CDR3 protein: CASSPGGLDNEQFF
CDR3 DNA: TGTGCCAGCAGTCCGGGGGGGCTCGACAATGAGCAGTTCTTC

D gene: NA
V gene: TRBV9
CDR3 length: 13
J gene: TRBJ2-1
clone size: NA
CDR3 protein: CASSVASYNEQFF
CDR3 DNA: TGTGCCAGCAGCGTAGCGTCCTACAATGAGCAGTTCTTC

D gene: NA
V gene: TRBV6-2/TRBV6-3
CDR3 length: 13
J gene: TRBJ2-7
clone size: NA
CDR3 protein: CASSGRLNKEQYF
CDR3 DNA: TGTGCCAGCAGTGGACGCCTAAATAAGGAGCAGTACTTC

D gene: TRBD2
V gene: TRBV28
CDR3 length: 17
J gene: TRBJ2-7
clone size: few
CDR3 protein: CASSLWTLAGGPGEQYF
CDR3 DNA: TGTGCCAGCAGTTTATGGACCCTAGCGGGGGGGCCGGGCGAGCAGTACTTC

D gene: NA
V gene: TRBV5-1
CDR3 length: 13
J gene: TRBJ2-3
clone size: NA
CDR3 protein: CASSWPGTDTQYF
CDR3 DNA: TGCGCCAGCAGCTGGCCGGGAACCGATACGCAGTATTTT

D gene: NA
V gene: TRBV12-3/TRBV12-4
CDR3 length: 13
J gene: TRBJ1-1
clone size: NA
CDR3 protein: CASSLQANTEAFF
CDR3 DNA: TGTGCCAGCAGTCTGCAGGCGAACACTGAAGCTTTCTTT

D gene: TRBD1
V gene: TRBV2
CDR3 length: 13
J gene: TRBJ1-1
clone size: NA
CDR3 protein: CASTRTGSGEAFF
CDR3 DNA: TGTGCCAGCACCAGGACAGGCTCAGGGGAAGCTTTCTTT

D gene: TRBD2
V gene: TRBV3-1/TRBV3-2
CDR3 length: 19
J gene: TRBJ2-5
clone size: NA
CDR3 protein: CASSIYSSGGAWIEETQYF
CDR3 DNA: TGTGCCAGCAGCATATATTCTAGCGGGGGGGCCTGGATCGAAGAGACCCAGTACTTC

D gene: TRBD1
V gene: TRBV6-5
CDR3 length: 14
J gene: TRBJ2-1
clone size: NA
CDR3 protein: CASRPGTAYNEQFF
CDR3 DNA: TGTGCCAGCAGGCCCGGGACAGCCTACAATGAGCAGTTCTTC

D gene: TRBD1
V gene: TRBV5-6
CDR3 length: 15
J gene: TRBJ1-5
clone size: NA
CDR3 protein: CASSQGQGQNQPQHF
CDR3 DNA: TGTGCCAGCAGCCAGGGACAGGGTCAGAATCAGCCCCAGCATTTT

D gene: NA
V gene: TRBV3-1/TRBV3-2
CDR3 length: 14
J gene: TRBJ2-1
clone size: NA
CDR3 protein: CASSLGTGGGEQFF
CDR3 DNA: TGTGCCAGCAGCCTTGGGACTGGAGGGGGGGAGCAGTTCTTC

D gene: TRBD2
V gene: TRBV7-6
CDR3 length: 18
J gene: TRBJ2-2
clone size: NA
CDR3 protein: CASSAGTSGGAYTGELFF
CDR3 DNA: TGTGCCAGCAGCGCTGGGACTAGCGGGGGGGCTTACACCGGGGAGCTGTTTTTT

D gene: TRBD1
V gene: TRBV5-6
CDR3 length: 14
J gene: TRBJ1-2
clone size: NA
CDR3 protein: CASSGRDRVGVYTF
CDR3 DNA: TGTGCCAGCAGCGGAAGGGACAGGGTAGGCGTCTACACCTTC

D gene: NA
V gene: TRBV19
CDR3 length: 14
J gene: TRBJ2-6
clone size: NA
CDR3 protein: CATSQTSGANVLTF
CDR3 DNA: TGTGCCACCAGTCAAACCTCTGGGGCCAACGTCCTGACTTTC

D gene: NA
V gene: TRBV20-1
CDR3 length: 11
J gene: TRBJ1-2
clone size: NA
CDR3 protein: CSARIDYGYTF
CDR3 DNA: TGCAGTGCTAGAATCGACTATGGCTACACCTTC

D gene: TRBD2
V gene: TRBV7-9
CDR3 length: 16
J gene: TRBJ2-1
clone size: NA
CDR3 protein: CASRSRSGGATDEQFF
CDR3 DNA: TGTGCCAGCAGAAGTCGTAGCGGGGGGGCCACAGATGAGCAGTTCTTC

D gene: NA
V gene: TRBV3-1/TRBV3-2
CDR3 length: 15
J gene: TRBJ2-5
clone size: NA
CDR3 protein: CASSQTTYLRETQYF
CDR3 DNA: TGTGCCAGCAGCCAAACGACCTACCTCCGGGAGACCCAGTACTTC

D gene: NA
V gene: TRBV13
CDR3 length: 13
J gene: TRBJ2-5
clone size: NA
CDR3 protein: CASSSTTVETQYF
CDR3 DNA: TGTGCCAGCAGCTCGACCACGGTGGAGACCCAGTACTTC

D gene: NA
V gene: TRBV19
CDR3 length: 14
J gene: TRBJ1-4
clone size: NA
CDR3 protein: CASSIQGGNEKLFF
CDR3 DNA: TGTGCCAGTAGTATACAGGGAGGTAATGAAAAACTGTTTTTT

D gene: TRBD1
V gene: TRBV5-1
CDR3 length: 14
J gene: TRBJ1-1
clone size: NA
CDR3 protein: CASRYAGTVKEAFF
CDR3 DNA: TGCGCCAGCAGATACGCTGGGACAGTAAAAGAAGCTTTCTTT

D gene: TRBD2
V gene: TRBV9
CDR3 length: 15
J gene: TRBJ2-7
clone size: NA
CDR3 protein: CASSVEIAGYYEQYF
CDR3 DNA: TGTGCCAGCAGCGTAGAGATAGCGGGGTATTACGAGCAGTACTTC

D gene: TRBD2
V gene: TRBV12-5
CDR3 length: 15
J gene: TRBJ2-3
clone size: NA
CDR3 protein: CASGPPSGGTDTQYF
CDR3 DNA: TGTGCTAGTGGTCCCCCAAGCGGGGGCACAGATACGCAGTATTTT

D gene: TRBD1
V gene: TRBV28
CDR3 length: 15
J gene: TRBJ2-3
clone size: NA
CDR3 protein: CASRSGQGFIDTQYF
CDR3 DNA: TGTGCCAGTAGGTCGGGACAGGGTTTTATAGATACGCAGTATTTT

D gene: NA
V gene: TRBV5-6
CDR3 length: 15
J gene: TRBJ2-7
clone size: NA
CDR3 protein: CASSSVGLGAYEQYF
CDR3 DNA: TGTGCCAGCAGCTCGGTGGGACTTGGAGCCTACGAGCAGTACTTC

D gene: NA
V gene: TRBV6-2/TRBV6-3
CDR3 length: 13
J gene: TRBJ2-5
clone size: NA
CDR3 protein: CASTPGTQETQYF
CDR3 DNA: TGTGCCAGCACCCCCGGGACTCAAGAGACCCAGTACTTC

D gene: TRBD2
V gene: TRBV19
CDR3 length: 14
J gene: TRBJ2-3
clone size: once
CDR3 protein: CASSSGGGPDTQYF
CDR3 DNA: TGTGCCAGTAGTTCGGGGGGAGGCCCAGATACGCAGTATTTT

D gene: TRBD1
V gene: TRBV19
CDR3 length: 13
J gene: TRBJ2-3
clone size: medium-sized
CDR3 protein: CASGQGLTDTQYF
CDR3 DNA: TGTGCCAGTGGACAGGGCCTCACAGATACGCAGTATTTT

D gene: TRBD1
V gene: TRBV19
CDR3 length: 14
J gene: TRBJ1-5
clone size: NA
CDR3 protein: CASSRDRVDQPQHF
CDR3 DNA: TGTGCCAGTTCCCGGGACAGGGTGGACCAGCCCCAGCATTTT

D gene: NA
V gene: TRBV4-1
CDR3 length: 17
J gene: TRBJ2-3
clone size: once
CDR3 protein: CASSQEGWPSSTDTQYF
CDR3 DNA: TGCGCCAGCAGCCAAGAGGGGTGGCCCTCTAGCACAGATACGCAGTATTTT

D gene: NA
V gene: TRBV10-3
CDR3 length: 15
J gene: TRBJ2-3
clone size: NA
CDR3 protein: CAIQDERGGTDTQYF
CDR3 DNA: TGTGCCATCCAAGATGAGAGGGGCGGCACAGATACGCAGTATTTT

D gene: TRBD2
V gene: TRBV9
CDR3 length: 15
J gene: TRBJ2-3
clone size: NA
CDR3 protein: CASSVGGGAANTQYF
CDR3 DNA: TGTGCCAGCAGCGTAGGCGGGGGGGCGGCAAATACGCAGTATTTT

D gene: NA
V gene: TRBV11-2
CDR3 length: 12
J gene: TRBJ1-1
clone size: NA
CDR3 protein: CASRGQTTEAFF
CDR3 DNA: TGTGCCAGCAGGGGACAAACCACTGAAGCTTTCTTT

D gene: NA
V gene: TRBV5-6
CDR3 length: 15
J gene: TRBJ1-5
clone size: NA
CDR3 protein: CASSLMEYSNQPQHF
CDR3 DNA: TGTGCCAGCAGCTTAATGGAGTATAGCAATCAGCCCCAGCATTTT

D gene: NA
V gene: TRBV27
CDR3 length: 18
J gene: TRBJ2-7
clone size: NA
CDR3 protein: CASSFRGSGSWVSYEQYF
CDR3 DNA: TGTGCCAGCAGTTTCAGAGGCTCAGGGTCTTGGGTGTCCTACGAGCAGTACTTC

D gene: TRBD2
V gene: TRBV6-5
CDR3 length: 14
J gene: TRBJ2-1
clone size: NA
CDR3 protein: CASFAGGPYNEQFF
CDR3 DNA: TGTGCCAGCTTCGCGGGGGGCCCCTACAATGAGCAGTTCTTC

D gene: TRBD2
V gene: TRBV25-1
CDR3 length: 14
J gene: TRBJ2-5
clone size: NA
CDR3 protein: CASSFGLAEETQYF
CDR3 DNA: TGTGCCAGCAGTTTTGGACTAGCGGAAGAGACCCAGTACTTC